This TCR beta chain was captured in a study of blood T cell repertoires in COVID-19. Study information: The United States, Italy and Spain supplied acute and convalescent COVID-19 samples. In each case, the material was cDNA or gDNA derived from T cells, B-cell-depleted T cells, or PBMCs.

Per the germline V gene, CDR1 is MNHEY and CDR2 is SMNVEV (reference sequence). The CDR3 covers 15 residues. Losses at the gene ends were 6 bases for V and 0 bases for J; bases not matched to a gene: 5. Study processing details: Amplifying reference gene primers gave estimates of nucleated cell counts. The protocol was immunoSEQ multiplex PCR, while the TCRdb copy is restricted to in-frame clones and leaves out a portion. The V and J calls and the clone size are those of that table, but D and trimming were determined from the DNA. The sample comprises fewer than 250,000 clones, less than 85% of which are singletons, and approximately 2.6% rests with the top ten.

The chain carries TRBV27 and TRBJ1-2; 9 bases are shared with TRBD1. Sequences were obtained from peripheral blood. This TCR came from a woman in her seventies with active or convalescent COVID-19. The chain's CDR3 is CASSPGTGTNYGYTF. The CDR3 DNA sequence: TGTGCCAGCAGCCCCGGGACAGGGACTAACTATGGCTACACCTTC.